This section outlines one TCR beta chain sequence together with its context. This clone's antigen is unknown. The input lacks base qualities; no much larger clone sits a single base away. From the germline V gene, CDR1 is MDHEN and CDR2 is SYDVKM. V is pruned by 4 bases and J by 8 bases, leaving 13 bases of the junction without a gene match. Measured from the cysteine to the phenylalanine, the CDR3 is 16 residues long. Left in the record is the CDR3 DNA by itself, 48 bases read in frame from the first base. The sample is drawn from a study of T cells after yellow fever vaccination (dated by TCRdb to about 2019). For context, the study as a whole: The SMART-Seq v4 Ultra Low Input RNA kit was used to prepare libraries from fractions with low cell numbers. Blood samples were taken at several timepoints before and after primary and secondary immunization, and bulk PBMC replicates and cell subsets were isolated. To track T-cell clones before and after primary and booster YFV17D yellow fever vaccination, bulk TCR alpha and beta repertoires were sequenced longitudinally. Two healthy male donors, one aged 18 to 30 and one aged 30 to 40 years, were included in the cohort.

Overall study outcomes, separate from this receptor: Compared with the primary T-cell response, the secondary T-cell response was weaker but faster, peaking on day 5 rather than day 15. Computational filtering was needed because FACS-sorted repertoires could contain abundant contaminating clonotypes from the bulk population. After the booster, most of the clones that had expanded following primary vaccination were detected again (around 97% of CD4 and 80% to 90% of CD8), which suggests that memory was broadly maintained. A small fraction of clonotypes appeared in both the CD4 and CD8 compartments, likely as a result of convergent recombination. Because only a couple of donors were included in the study, the extent to which the findings can be generalized is limited.

TCR cDNA was made using 5'RACE template switching, a step that added a universal primer site and unique molecular identifiers. Priming for cDNA synthesis came from both the TCR alpha and TCR beta constant segments. Two PCR steps were used to amplify libraries, with sample barcodes and sequencing adapters being added in the second step. Libraries were sequenced on Illumina HiSeq 2500 (2x100 bp) or NovaSeq (2x150 bp). Processing in the source paper ran as follows. Demultiplexing of reads and collapsing into UMI consensus sequences were performed with MIGEC, and V(D)J alignment was carried out with MiXCR. Vaccine-responding clonotypes were identified with edgeR using replicate PBMC samples, with FDR below 0.01 and a log2 fold change above 5 up to day 15 being required. CD4 or CD8 identity was assigned to each bulk clonotype according to whether the clonotype was present at higher abundance in the sequenced CD4 repertoire or the sequenced CD8 repertoire. TCRdb reworked the public reads: Q25 trimming with fastp, MiXCR clone assembly, productive beta chains retained. CDR3 protein duplicates are merged, each entry listing the most common genes and DNA. These V and J calls derive from TCRdb rather than the authors' analysis. A total of some 600,000 distinct CDR3 sequences appear in this sample, 10% to 15% of them only once. In total, the top ten clones hold about 15% of the sample.

The treatment or condition label here, explained by the study, means: live attenuated yellow fever vaccine strain. At every blood-draw timepoint, two biological replicates of bulk PBMCs were collected. PBMCs were isolated from peripheral blood using a standard Ficoll-Paque protocol. RNA was extracted with TriZol from bulk PBMCs, CD4 and CD8 fractions, and dextramer-positive and dextramer-negative fractions. The sample in question was PBMCs, obtained on the day of the yellow fever booster vaccination. This sequence was found in a man in his thirties or forties who received the YFV17D yellow fever vaccine. Recombination joined TRBV28 with TRBJ1-2; the central 10 bases match TRBD1. The DNA sequence is as follows: TGTGCCAGCAGTTCCCTTCCATTGGGACAGGGGCTAGGCTACACCTTC. It specifies CASSSLPLGQGLGYTF.